Detailed here is one T cell receptor beta chain. These data are taken from a study of blood T cell repertoires in COVID-19. About the study: Donors in the United States, Italy and Spain gave samples during acute or convalescent COVID-19.

In the original workflow: Scientists estimated how many nucleated cells there were by amplifying reference gene primers. The table came from immunoSEQ multiplex PCR; TCRdb's copy has only in-frame clones and leaves some out. Clone size and V and J calls were adopted from that table, with D and trimming inferred from the DNA. Of approximately 200,000 clones listed, around 90% are singletons. This TCR came from a man younger than 40 who had recovered from COVID-19. Sequencing was performed on PBMCs or T cells enriched from blood (not recorded which).

CDR3 DNA sequence: TGCGCCAGCAGCTTCGGACAGGGACGAGAGACCCAGTACTTC. It yields the protein CASSFGQGRETQYF. This chain links TRBV5-1 with TRBJ2-5; TRBD1 matches at 8 bases. This CDR3 is built from 14 residues. Per the germline V gene, CDR1 is SGHRS and CDR2 is YFSETQ. Trimming cost V 2 bases and J 4 bases; bases outside gene matches: 4. The entire variable domain, with the rest obtained from reference TRBV5-1 and TRBJ2-5, is as follows: KAGVTQTPRYLIKTRGQQVTLSCSPISGHRSVSWYQQTPGQGLQFLFEYFSETQRNKGNFPGRFSGRQFSNSRSEMNVSTLELGDSALYLCASSFGQGRETQYFGPGTRLLVL.